Below are 8 T cell receptor beta chains sequenced from a single sample in a study of blood T cell repertoires in COVID-19. TCRdb keeps only in-frame clones here, not all; method: immunoSEQ multiplex PCR. The table records roughly 140,000 clones, 85% of them present only once. The source material was peripheral blood. Receptors originate from a man aged 45-65 years with acute or convalescent COVID-19.

V gene TRBV6-5 combines with J gene TRBJ1-5; D perhaps matches TRBD1 (6 bases). Germline CDR1 reads MNHEY; CDR2 reads SVGAGI. The V gene lost 2 bases and the J gene lost 5 bases, with 10 bases spanning the gap. This CDR3 has 14 amino acids. CDR3 bases: TGTGCCAGCAGTTACAACCAGGGGTATCAGCCCCAGCATTTT. Protein product: CASSYNQGYQPQHF.

For the CDR3, the DNA is TGCGCCAGCAGCCTCCAGGGGAATGGTGAAGCTTTCTTT. It encodes CASSLQGNGEAFF. This chain links TRBV4-1 with TRBJ1-1, with D perhaps TRBD1 (6 bases). Germline loops: CDR1 MGHRA, CDR2 YSYEKL. CDR3 length: 13 amino acids. V was trimmed by 4 bases and J by 7 bases, leaving 13 bases between them.

The rearrangement uses TRBV5-1 and TRBJ1-4; D is unresolved. The germline CDR1 and CDR2 sequences are SGHRS and YFSETQ. With 3 bases removed from V and 6 bases from J, the gap between germline ends came to 12 bases. The length of the CDR3 is 14 residues. This CDR3 reads CASSSTVPHEKLFF. The CDR3 DNA is TGCGCCAGCAGCTCCACTGTGCCCCATGAAAAACTGTTTTTT.

This sequence joins TRBV27 and TRBJ2-1, with 12 bases lining up with TRBD2. Germline V gene data show CDR1 as MNHEY and CDR2 as SMNVEV (reference sequence). This CDR3 contains 20 residues. After removal of 5 bases from V and 0 bases from J, the junction contained 14 bases not matched to a gene. In nucleotides, the CDR3 is TGTGCCAGCAGTCGCCCGACTAGCGGGGGTCTTACGAGCTCCTACAATGAGCAGTTCTTC. Its protein product is CASSRPTSGGLTSSYNEQFF.

This sequence joins TRBV9 and TRBJ2-1; 7 nucleotides match TRBD2. Germline trimming cut 4 bases from V and 9 bases from J; bases unmatched to any gene: 4. In germline, CDR1 is SGDLS, CDR2 YYNGEE. The CDR3 totals 12 residues. CDR3 in amino acids: CASSTGGGEQFF. The CDR3, as DNA: TGTGCCAGCAGCACCGGCGGGGGTGAGCAGTTCTTC.

The chain has TRBV6-1 and TRBJ1-4; 8 nucleotides match TRBD1. Trimming cost V 2 bases and J 0 bases; bases outside gene matches: 5. Germline lookup yields CDR1 MNHNS and CDR2 SASEGT. This CDR3 is built from 17 residues. The CDR3 region has the DNA TGTGCCAGCAGTGAACGGGCAGGGGGCCCAACTAATGAAAAACTGTTTTTT. Translated: CASSERAGGPTNEKLFF.

The chain combines TRBV9 with TRBJ2-5, with 7 nucleotides matching TRBD2. V gave up 0 bases and J gave up 4 bases; unmatched junction bases: 9. Germline assignment: CDR1 SGDLS and CDR2 YYNGEE. The CDR3 sequence is 16 residues long. CDR3 loop: CASSVGERGGGETQYF. The CDR3 nucleotides are TGTGCCAGCAGCGTAGGAGAGCGGGGTGGGGGAGAGACCCAGTACTTC.

This chain links TRBV4-1 with TRBJ1-1; 7 bases are a match to TRBD1. The CDR3 is 13 residues long. The J segment lost 6 bases and the V segment lost 5 bases, leaving 6 bases of the junction unmatched. Germline CDR1 MGHRA, CDR2 YSYEKL. The CDR3 is CASSTTGLAEAFF. The CDR3 nucleotides are TGCGCCAGCAGCACGACAGGGCTGGCTGAAGCTTTCTTT.